The rows below give T cell receptor beta chains drawn from one sample of a study of blood T cell repertoires in COVID-19. Profiling relied on immunoSEQ multiplex PCR, and the TCRdb table lists in-frame clones only, not all of them. The sample records some 90,000 clones, roughly nine tenths being singletons. The sample was peripheral blood. These TCRs come from a man aged 50 or older with acute or convalescent COVID-19. The CDR3 runs from the conserved cysteine through the conserved F or W. The order of the fields is clone size, V gene, D gene, J gene, CDR3 DNA, CDR3 protein. A D gene is named only where the DNA matches it firmly. Expanded clones are given a class, and other clones once, few, many or no size at all.

NA	TRBV7-9	TRBD1	TRBJ1-1	TGTGCCAGCAGCCGGGGGGACAGGAGGAACACTGAAGCTTTCTTT	CASSRGDRRNTEAFF
NA	TRBV12-3/TRBV12-4	NA	TRBJ2-5	TGTGCCAGCAGCCCTTGGGGGAGGGAGACCCAGTACTTC	CASSPWGRETQYF
NA	TRBV7-2	NA	TRBJ1-3	TGTGCCAGCAGCTTAGCCCCCCAGTTCGGAAACACCATATATTTT	CASSLAPQFGNTIYF
NA	TRBV5-1	NA	TRBJ1-1	TGCGCCAGCAGCTGGAGCTCGAGGGGAGGAGACACTGAAGCTTTCTTT	CASSWSSRGGDTEAFF
once	TRBV30	NA	TRBJ1-6	TGTGCCTGGAGTGCAAACGGTTATTCACCCCTCCACTTT	CAWSANGYSPLHF
once	TRBV11-2	NA	TRBJ1-4	TGTGCCAGCAGCTCCGGGGGGACGGAGAATGAAAAACTGTTTTTT	CASSSGGTENEKLFF
NA	TRBV29-1	TRBD1	TRBJ2-1	TGCAGCGTTGAATTACAGGGGAATGAGCAGTTCTTC	CSVELQGNEQFF
NA	TRBV5-5	TRBD2	TRBJ2-3	TGTGCCAGCAGCTTGACTAGCGCCACAACAGATACGCAGTATTTT	CASSLTSATTDTQYF
NA	TRBV7-8	NA	TRBJ2-3	TGTGCCAGCAGCTTACAAGGAGGGCCAGATACGCAGTATTTT	CASSLQGGPDTQYF
NA	TRBV19	TRBD1	TRBJ2-3	TGTGCCAGTAGTGCGGGACAGGGGACAGATACGCAGTATTTT	CASSAGQGTDTQYF
NA	TRBV28	TRBD1	TRBJ1-2	TGTGCCAGCAGTTCGGCCGGGACAGCAAGCTATGGCTACACCTTC	CASSSAGTASYGYTF
NA	TRBV18	NA	TRBJ2-7	TGTGCCAGCTCACCTAGCGCTGGCTCCTACGAGCAGTACTTC	CASSPSAGSYEQYF
NA	TRBV6-5	TRBD2	TRBJ2-7	TGTGCCAGCAGTTACAGCGGGACGGTGGCCTACGAGCAGTACTTC	CASSYSGTVAYEQYF
NA	TRBV12-3/TRBV12-4	NA	TRBJ1-5	TGTGCCAGTCAGCCGCGGGGCAATCAGCCCCAGCATTTT	CASQPRGNQPQHF
NA	TRBV30	NA	TRBJ1-2	TGTGCCTGGAGTGCGAGCGGGTCGAATGGCTACACCTTC	CAWSASGSNGYTF
NA	TRBV14	NA	TRBJ1-2	TGTGCCAGCAGCCAGGGAGCATATGACTATGGCTACACCTTC	CASSQGAYDYGYTF
NA	TRBV19	NA	TRBJ1-1	TGTGCCAGTAGTATAGGGAGCGGGGGCGGTAAGGATTGGACTGAAGCTTTCTTT	CASSIGSGGGKDWTEAFF
NA	TRBV30	NA	TRBJ1-4	TGTGCCTGGAGGAGTACCGGGGGGCATGAAAAACTGTTTTTT	CAWRSTGGHEKLFF
NA	TRBV5-8	TRBD2	TRBJ2-5	TGTGCCAGCAGCCCAGGACTAGCGGGGGGGCCCGAGACCCAGTACTTC	CASSPGLAGGPETQYF
NA	TRBV12-3/TRBV12-4	NA	TRBJ2-3	TGTGCCAGCAGTCGTGGGAGGACAGATACGCAGTATTTT	CASSRGRTDTQYF
NA	TRBV11-2	NA	TRBJ2-6	TGTGCCAGCAGTAGACTGGCTGGGGCCAACGTCCTGACTTTC	CASSRLAGANVLTF
few	TRBV5-1	TRBD1	TRBJ2-7	TGCGCCAGCAGCCCATGGGACAGGTCAGGGGGGAGGCAGTACTTC	CASSPWDRSGGRQYF